These 9 T cell receptor beta chains share one sample of origin, sequenced in a study of cytomegalovirus exposure and HLA in healthy donors. Researchers ran the PCR with 60 Vbeta and 13 Jbeta primers. Using immunoSEQ multiplex PCR, the repertoire was profiled, and TCRdb retains in-frame clones only, with some absent. The table records 170,000 or so clones, around three quarters of them present only once. Material: PBMCs. Receptor source: a woman in her twenties or thirties in good health and CMV-seronegative.

The genes are TRBV10-3 and TRBJ2-1, with 12 positions matching TRBD2. From germline, CDR1 is ENHRY and CDR2 SYGVKD. Trimming cost V 8 bases and J 6 bases; bases outside gene matches: 5. This CDR3 has 14 residues. The CDR3 DNA reads as TGTGCCATCGAGTCTAGCGGGGGGGCCAATGAGCAGTTCTTC. This translates into CAIESSGGANEQFF.

The chain recombines TRBV9 with TRBJ2-3; TRBD1 is a possible D gene (6 bases). The CDR3 has 17 amino acids. Between the trimmed V and J ends, which lost 4 bases and 2 bases, there was a span of 20 bases. Germline values: CDR1 SGDLS, CDR2 YYNGEE. The DNA of the CDR3 is TGTGCCAGCAGCTCTCGGACAGCACGTTCTTTCACAGATACGCAGTATTTT. Protein sequence: CASSSRTARSFTDTQYF.

The chain carries TRBV12-2 and TRBJ2-1; the DNA was not compared with TRBD1, the D call given in the table. TRBV12-2 is a recognized pseudogene. This CDR3 contains 18 residues. This CDR3 reads CASRLVREDRVSYNEQFF. CDR3 bases: TGTGCAAGTCGCTTAGTAAGGGAGGACAGGGTCTCCTACAATGAGCAGTTCTTC.

The V and J genes are TRBV7-6 and TRBJ1-1; D possibly corresponds to TRBD1 (5 bases). The CDR3 sequence is 13 residues long. With 6 bases removed from V and 7 bases from J, the gap between germline ends came to 15 bases. Germline V gene lookup returns CDR1 SGHVS and CDR2 FNYEAQ. DNA of the CDR3: TGTGCCAGCAGTCCCCTGCGGGGGAGTGAAGCTTTCTTT. This encodes CASSPLRGSEAFF. The variable domain in full, with the rest retrieved from reference TRBV7-6 and TRBJ1-1, is GAGVSQSPRYKVTKRGQDVALRCDPISGHVSLYWYRQALGQGPEFLTYFNYEAQQDKSGLPNDRFSAERPEGSISTLTIQRTEQRDSAMYRCASSPLRGSEAFFGQGTRLTVV.

The J gene is TRBJ1-1, the V gene TRBV15; a weak D match, TRBD1 (5 bases). The CDR3 sequence is 14 residues long. Germline-derived CDR1 and CDR2 are LNHNV and YYDKDF (reference sequence). The V gene lost 0 bases and the J gene lost 6 bases, with 11 bases spanning the gap. This CDR3 reads CATSRDRRVAEAFF. Here the CDR3 DNA reads TGTGCCACCAGCAGAGATCGCAGGGTCGCTGAAGCTTTCTTT. The entire variable domain, with the rest obtained from reference TRBV15 and TRBJ1-1, is as follows: DAMVIQNPRYQVTQFGKPVTLSCSQTLNHNVMYWYQQKSSQAPKLLFHYYDKDFNNEADTPDNFQSRRPNTSFCFLDIRSPGLGDTAMYLCATSRDRRVAEAFFGQGTRLTVV.

The chain employs TRBV29-1 and TRBJ1-1; possible D gene TRBD1, 6 bases. The CDR3 loop spans 13 amino acids. CDR1 and CDR2 (germline): SQVTM, ANQGSEA. The V end lost 7 bases, the J end lost 5 bases, and 17 bases lay between the germline ends. This CDR3 is CSATTGLLTEAFF. The CDR3 DNA follows: TGCAGCGCAACAACAGGGTTGTTAACTGAAGCTTTCTTT.

This chain connects TRBV6-1 to TRBJ2-5, with D perhaps TRBD2 (6 bases). This CDR3 comprises 14 residues. The germline V gene encodes CDR1 MNHNS and CDR2 SASEGT. Trimming stripped 5 bases from V and 0 bases from J, with 10 bases between. CDR3 protein: CASSSRTNQETQYF. CDR3 in DNA: TGTGCCAGCAGTTCTCGGACTAACCAAGAGACCCAGTACTTC.

The gene calls are TRBV7-2 and TRBJ1-1, with 7 nucleotides matching TRBD1. CDR3 length: 16 residues. V lost 5 bases, J lost 0 bases, and 9 bases stayed unmatched. Germline lookup yields CDR1 SGHTA and CDR2 FQGNSA. The CDR3 DNA reads as TGTGCCAGCAGCACCTTCCAGGGACAGCTGAACACTGAAGCTTTCTTT. Its protein product is CASSTFQGQLNTEAFF.

V and J are TRBV28 and TRBJ1-1, with D tentatively TRBD1 (6 bases). The CDR3 is 15 residues long. CDR1 is MDHEN and CDR2 is SYDVKM in the germline V gene. V was cut by 2 bases and J by 6 bases, with 16 bases left in between. CDR3 sequence (DNA): TGTGCCAGCAGTTTAGCTCGTCGGGGGGGCCCTGAAGCTTTCTTT. It encodes CASSLARRGGPEAFF.